This TCR beta chain was found in a study of T cell changes during pregnancy in multiple sclerosis. Sequenced by immunoSEQ multiplex PCR; TCRdb stores in-frame clones only, minus some. The table includes fewer than 100,000 clones, 90% to 95% detected once. Germline values: CDR1 SEHNR, CDR2 FQNEAQ (reference sequence). The CDR3 consists of 14 residues. With 5 bases clipped from V and 4 bases from J, the junction kept 2 bases outside the gene matches. This clone was recorded only once. Sequencing was performed on peripheral blood, taken after pregnancy. The clonotype comes from a female donor in good health, enrolled as a control in a pregnancy study. The chain links TRBV7-9 to TRBJ1-6, with 7 bases that match TRBD1. CDR3 bases: TGTGCCAGCAGCCGACAGGGATATAATTCACCCCTCCACTTT. It yields the protein CASSRQGYNSPLHF.